This entry lists 9 T cell receptor beta chains sequenced from one sample in a study of beta chain features in type 1 diabetes. The entirety of the isolated RNA underwent reverse transcription, so expressed TCRB transcripts were sequenced. Produced via immunoSEQ multiplex PCR; TCRdb's table is partial and in-frame only. The top ten clones hold roughly 2% of a sample with about 59,000 clones, approximately 59% of them seen once. The sequenced sample consisted of Tregs from blood. These receptors came from a woman between 18 and 29 years old in good health.

V and J are TRBV7-6 and TRBJ1-5, with 10 bases lining up with TRBD1. The CDR3 consists of 16 residues. Germline V CDR1 and CDR2: SGHVS, FNYEAQ. V was clipped by 0 bases and J by 7 bases; unmatched bases: 6. The DNA of the CDR3 is TGTGCCAGCAGCTTAGCGCCATTGGACAGGGGGCAGCCCCAGCATTTT. Translation gives CASSLAPLDRGQPQHF.

The chain joins TRBV27 to TRBJ1-6; D gene unclear. Germline V lookup: CDR1 MNHEY, CDR2 SMNVEV (reference sequence). CDR3 length equals 10 residues. V lost 6 bases and J lost 15, with 9 bases in between. This chain's CDR3 is CASSLYCLHF. DNA for the CDR3: TGTGCCAGCAGCCTTTATTGCCTCCACTTT.

This clone showed up just once. The chain uses TRBV6-5 and TRBJ1-2, with D possibly TRBD1 on 5 matching bases. V shed 6 bases and J shed 2 bases, with 10 bases lying between them. CDR1 is MNHEY and CDR2 is SVGAGI in the germline V gene. The CDR3 extends over 13 amino acids. For the CDR3, the DNA is TGTGCCAGCAGGCCGACAGCGAACTATGGCTACACCTTC. This sequence encodes CASRPTANYGYTF.

This clone came up once. This rearrangement joins TRBV2 to TRBJ2-2; D perhaps matches TRBD1 (6 bases). Trimming stripped 8 bases from V and 1 base from J, with 8 bases between. This CDR3 region has 13 residues. Germline assignment: CDR1 SNHLY and CDR2 FYNNEI. The CDR3 loop reads CASGTLNTGELFF. The CDR3 DNA is TGTGCCAGCGGGACACTGAACACCGGGGAGCTGTTTTTT. The full variable domain, its missing parts supplied by reference TRBV2 and TRBJ2-2, is EPEVTQTPSHQVTQMGQEVILRCVPISNHLYFYWYRQILGQKVEFLVSFYNNEISEKSEIFDDQFSVERPDGSNFTLKIRSTKLEDSAMYFCASGTLNTGELFFGEGSRLTVL.

This chain joins TRBV7-7 and TRBJ2-6; D unresolved. The germline CDR1 and CDR2 sequences are SSHAT and FNYEAQ (reference sequence). V was shortened by 3 bases and J by 5 bases, with 20 bases between the two germline ends. The CDR3 sequence is 18 residues long. DNA of the CDR3: TGTGCCAGCAGCTTTTTAGCAGTGCCACAAAGTCGGGCCAACGTCCTGACTTTC. It codes for CASSFLAVPQSRANVLTF. The full variable domain, in which reference TRBV7-7 and TRBJ2-6 provide the parts outside the CDR3, is GAGVSQSPRYKVTKRGQDVTLRCDPISSHATLYWYQQALGQGPEFLTYFNYEAQPDKSGLPSDRFSAERPEGSISTLTIQRTEQRDSAMYRCASSFLAVPQSRANVLTFGAGSRLTVL.

The V and J genes are TRBV29-1 and TRBJ1-2, with no clear D. This CDR3 comprises 14 residues. Germline values: CDR1 SQVTM, CDR2 ANQGSEA. V was pared by 6 bases and J by 6 bases, with 20 bases between. CDR3 bases: TGCAGCGTCCCTCGGCCCCCCTCCGGGAATGGCTACACCTTC. Translated: CSVPRPPSGNGYTF. Full variable domain (missing parts from reference TRBV29-1 and TRBJ1-2): SAVISQKPSRDICQRGTSLTIQCQVDSQVTMMFWYRQQPGQSLTLIATANQGSEATYESGFVIDKFPISRPNLTFSTLTVSNMSPEDSSIYLCSVPRPPSGNGYTFGSGTRLTVV.

This clone was counted only a few times. The gene calls are TRBV30 and TRBJ2-1; no clear D. CDR1 is GTSNPN, CDR2 SVGIG, per germline (reference sequence). The ends were cut back, 8 bases at V and 6 bases at J, with 5 bases in the middle. The CDR3 has 9 amino acids. The CDR3, as DNA: TGTGCCACCGGCAATGAGCAGTTCTTC. This codes for CATGNEQFF.

This clone has a handful of counts. The rearrangement links TRBV7-9 to TRBJ1-5, with D maybe TRBD1 (6 bases). The CDR3 runs 16 residues. Trimming took off 4 bases at V and 4 bases at J, with 17 bases between the two ends. Germline V gene data show CDR1 as SEHNR and CDR2 as FQNEAQ (reference sequence). In DNA, the CDR3 is TGTGCCAGCAGCTCTTGGTCGGGGGGCAGGAATCAGCCCCAGCATTTT. Its translation is CASSSWSGGRNQPQHF.

This clone has more than one count but fewer than ten. The gene calls are TRBV5-1 and TRBJ2-2, with a weak D call TRBD1 (6 bases). The germline gives CDR1 SGHRS, CDR2 YFSETQ. With 6 bases removed from V and 2 bases from J, the gap between germline ends came to 14 bases. The CDR3 is 15 amino acids. The CDR3 protein is CASTLRTDNTGELFF. The DNA for the CDR3 is TGCGCCAGCACTCTTAGGACAGACAACACCGGGGAGCTGTTTTTT.